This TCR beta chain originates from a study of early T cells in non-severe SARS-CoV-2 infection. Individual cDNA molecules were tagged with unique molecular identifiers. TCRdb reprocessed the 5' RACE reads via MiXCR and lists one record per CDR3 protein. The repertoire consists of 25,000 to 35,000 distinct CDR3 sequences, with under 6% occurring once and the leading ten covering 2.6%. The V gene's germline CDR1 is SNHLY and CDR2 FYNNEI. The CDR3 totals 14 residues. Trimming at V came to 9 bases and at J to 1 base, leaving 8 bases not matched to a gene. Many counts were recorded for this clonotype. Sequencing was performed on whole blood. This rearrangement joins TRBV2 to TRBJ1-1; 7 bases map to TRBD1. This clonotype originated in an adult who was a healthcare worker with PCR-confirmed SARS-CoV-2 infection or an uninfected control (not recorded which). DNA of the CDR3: TGTGCCAGACAGCCGGGACAGCAGAACACTGAAGCTTTCTTT. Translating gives CARQPGQQNTEAFF.